This T cell receptor (beta chain) was identified during a study of cytomegalovirus exposure and HLA in healthy donors. The study, taken as a whole, reports: The study put around 180 TCR beta chains on its list as cytomegalovirus-associated. The classifier reportedly diagnosed cytomegalovirus status with high sensitivity and specificity.

This table comes from immunoSEQ multiplex PCR, and its TCRdb copy is limited to in-frame clones, with some not included. This sample has over 80,000 clones, with roughly 85% found just once. The J segment lost 0 bases and the V segment lost 5 bases, leaving 7 bases of the junction unmatched. The CDR3 has 16 residues. Germline V CDR1 and CDR2: MNHNY, SVGAGI (reference sequence). As for this clone: What it recognizes is unknown.

The chain is built from TRBV6-6 and TRBJ1-2, with 9 nucleotides matching TRBD1. The specimen was PBMCs. This clonotype originated in a man younger than 30 in good health and CMV-seropositive. CDR3 nucleotides: TGTGCCAGCAGTCCCCGGGACAGGGCATCTAACTATGGCTACACCTTC. Amino acids: CASSPRDRASNYGYTF.